This section outlines one TCR beta chain sequence together with its context. The data originate from a study of T cell changes during pregnancy in multiple sclerosis. V lost 5 bases and J lost 4, with 6 bases in between. This CDR3 is 11 amino acids long. CDR1 is SGHRS and CDR2 is YFSETQ in the germline V gene. Generated by immunoSEQ multiplex PCR, the TCRdb table keeps only in-frame clones and is missing some. This repertoire shows over 55,000 clones, approximately 90% found once; its top ten account for about 2.5%. The rearrangement joins TRBV5-1 to TRBJ1-1; D call uncertain. This sequence was found in a female donor with multiple sclerosis, enrolled in a pregnancy study. Sequences were derived from peripheral blood, sampled in the first trimester of pregnancy. The chain's CDR3 is CASRIGTEAFF. The DNA for the CDR3 is TGCGCCAGCAGGATCGGCACTGAAGCTTTCTTT.